The rows below give T cell receptor beta chains drawn from one sample of a study of T cell responses to AZD1222 COVID-19 vaccine. Libraries were prepared by immunoSEQ multiplex PCR; TCRdb keeps only in-frame clonotypes and omits some of them. The table has approximately 88,000 clones, over 75% seen once; the top ten hold roughly 5.9%. Sequences were derived from peripheral blood, sampled 28 days after the second AZD1222 dose. Receptors were obtained from an adult who received the AZD1222 COVID-19 vaccine. Each CDR3 is given with its conserved first and last residue. D genes are given only for firm matches. The size entry is marked missing in some rows and otherwise reads once, few, many or a size class.

>.|TRBJ1-2|TRBV9|14|.
CASSPARETYGYTF
TGTGCCAGCAGCCCTGCTCGGGAGACCTATGGCTACACCTTC
>TRBD1|TRBJ1-4|TRBV2|12|.
CASSGTGEKLFF
TGTGCCAGCAGTGGGACAGGGGAGAAACTGTTTTTT
>TRBD1|TRBJ1-6|TRBV6-5|14|.
CASSYVQGDSPLHF
TGTGCCAGCAGTTACGTGCAGGGGGATTCACCCCTCCACTTT
>TRBD1|TRBJ1-2|TRBV7-9|13|.
CASRPGQGYGYTF
TGTGCCAGCAGACCGGGACAGGGCTATGGCTACACCTTC
>.|TRBJ1-2|TRBV28|14|once
CASSLRTHYYGYTF
TGTGCCAGCAGTTTAAGGACCCACTACTATGGCTACACCTTC
>.|TRBJ1-1|TRBV19|11|.
CASSQSTEAFF
TGTGCCAGTAGTCAGTCCACTGAAGCTTTCTTT
>.|TRBJ1-3|TRBV11-2|12|few
CASSLDRLTIYF
TGTGCCAGCAGCTTAGATCGGCTAACCATATATTTT
>.|TRBJ1-6|TRBV11-3|16|once
CASSASTGSYNSPLHF
TGTGCCAGCAGCGCCAGCACAGGGTCTTATAATTCACCCCTCCACTTT
>.|TRBJ2-5|TRBV6-5|15|.
CASSDPKGGRETQYF
TGTGCCAGCAGCGATCCGAAGGGCGGGCGAGAGACCCAGTACTTC
>.|TRBJ1-1|TRBV5-6|14|few
CASSSQLGITEAFF
TGTGCCAGCAGCTCACAACTTGGTATAACTGAAGCTTTCTTT
>.|TRBJ2-2|TRBV10-3|12|.
CAISRVSGELFF
TGTGCCATCAGCAGGGTATCCGGGGAGCTGTTTTTT
>.|TRBJ1-6|TRBV6-1|13|.
CASSERGNSPLHF
TGTGCCAGCAGTGAAAGGGGAAATTCACCCCTCCACTTT
>.|TRBJ2-7|TRBV2|15|.
CASRKEGGIVSEQYF
TGTGCCAGCAGAAAGGAAGGGGGTATAGTATCCGAGCAGTACTTC
>.|TRBJ1-4|TRBV19|16|.
CASSTLGRTTNEKLFF
TGTGCCAGTAGTACCCTCGGTCGCACAACTAATGAAAAACTGTTTTTT
>TRBD2|TRBJ2-2|TRBV24-1|14|.
CATSGAGVSWELFF
TGTGCCACCAGTGGAGCGGGGGTGAGCTGGGAGCTGTTTTTT
>.|TRBJ2-6|TRBV6-1|15|.
CASSEGPPGANVLTF
TGTGCCAGCAGTGAAGGTCCTCCCGGGGCCAACGTCCTGACTTTC
>.|TRBJ2-7|TRBV2|14|.
CASSEVPAKYEQYF
TGTGCCAGCAGTGAAGTTCCGGCGAAGTACGAGCAGTACTTC